A selection of T cell receptor beta chains follows, all from one sample in a study of shared clonotypes between healthy human individuals. Measured with immunoSEQ multiplex PCR; TCRdb has only the in-frame clones, and not every one. The table records 2 million to 2.5 million clones, about nine tenths of them present only once. The sequencing input was naive CD4+ T cells from PBMCs. Receptors originate from a man aged 18 to 30 in good health. Some clones in this sample may be carry-over from other donors' samples. Both conserved end residues are part of each CDR3. Clone size is shown for a subset of rows, as once, few, many or a class of expanded clone.

14 . TRBJ2-2 TRBV10-2 CASNPTGNTGELFF
16 . TRBJ2-1 TRBV19 CASSIARGLGSNEQFF
15 . TRBJ2-1 TRBV2 CASSDMGGPYNEQFF
14 . TRBJ1-1 TRBV2 CASSPESGGTEAFF
16 . TRBJ2-7 TRBV19 CASSPTGGGGTYEQYF
14 few TRBJ2-3 TRBV11-2 CASSLAGVVDTQYF
16 . TRBJ2-2 TRBV4-1 CASSQTLGRWTGELFF
17 . TRBJ1-4 TRBV4-1 CASSQDQARGLNEKLFF
13 few TRBJ1-1 TRBV4-3 CASSRGRGTEAFF
14 . TRBJ1-3 TRBV6-1 CASSADRSGNTIYF
13 once TRBJ2-5 TRBV18 CASSPPPQETQYF
15 . TRBJ2-2 TRBV2 CASSEQGADTGELFF
15 . TRBJ1-1 TRBV5-1 CASSTGDVGGTEAFF
15 . TRBJ2-5 TRBV6-5 CASSYSWTPQETQYF
16 . TRBJ2-2 TRBV9 CASSRSSGSGTGELFF
14 . TRBJ1-4 TRBV7-2 CASSLLSGNEKLFF
17 . TRBJ1-5 TRBV4-1 CASSQAITGTGYQPQHF
12 . TRBJ1-2 TRBV7-9 CASSFGQQSYTF
15 . TRBJ1-1 TRBV7-9 CASSPGAGKMTEAFF
14 . TRBJ2-2 TRBV7-2 CASSHVGSTGELFF
15 . TRBJ1-2 TRBV29-1 CSVEAGDRGYYGYTF
16 . TRBJ1-1 TRBV5-5 CASSPTGGAGSGEAFF
14 . TRBJ2-3 TRBV30 CAWSLGGGPDTQYF
17 . TRBJ2-7 TRBV11-2 CASSPYQGLAGAYEQYF
15 . TRBJ1-3 TRBV6-5 CATSGGLNSGNTIYF
10 . TRBJ2-3 TRBV20-1 CSARTDTQYF
14 . TRBJ1-1 TRBV5-1 CASSPQGDYTEAFF
14 . TRBJ1-1 TRBV2 CASTPEFFNTEAFF
19 . TRBJ2-6 TRBV15 CATSPGQQGYPYGANVLTF
13 . TRBJ1-4 TRBV28 CASSLDSNEKLFF
15 . TRBJ1-1 TRBV5-4 CASSTTGVGNTEAFF